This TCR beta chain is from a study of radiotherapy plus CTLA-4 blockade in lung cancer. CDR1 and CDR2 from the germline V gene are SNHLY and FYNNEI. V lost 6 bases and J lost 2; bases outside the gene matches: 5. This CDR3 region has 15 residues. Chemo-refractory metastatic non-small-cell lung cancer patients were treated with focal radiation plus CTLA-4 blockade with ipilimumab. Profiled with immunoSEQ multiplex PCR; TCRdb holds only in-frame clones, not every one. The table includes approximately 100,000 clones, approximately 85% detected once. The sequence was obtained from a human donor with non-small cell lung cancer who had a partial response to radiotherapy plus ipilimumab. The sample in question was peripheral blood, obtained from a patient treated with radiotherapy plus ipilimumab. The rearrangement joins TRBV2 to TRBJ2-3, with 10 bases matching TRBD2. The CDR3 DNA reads TGTGCCAGCAGAGCTAGCGGGAGCTACACAGATACGCAGTATTTT. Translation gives CASRASGSYTDTQYF.